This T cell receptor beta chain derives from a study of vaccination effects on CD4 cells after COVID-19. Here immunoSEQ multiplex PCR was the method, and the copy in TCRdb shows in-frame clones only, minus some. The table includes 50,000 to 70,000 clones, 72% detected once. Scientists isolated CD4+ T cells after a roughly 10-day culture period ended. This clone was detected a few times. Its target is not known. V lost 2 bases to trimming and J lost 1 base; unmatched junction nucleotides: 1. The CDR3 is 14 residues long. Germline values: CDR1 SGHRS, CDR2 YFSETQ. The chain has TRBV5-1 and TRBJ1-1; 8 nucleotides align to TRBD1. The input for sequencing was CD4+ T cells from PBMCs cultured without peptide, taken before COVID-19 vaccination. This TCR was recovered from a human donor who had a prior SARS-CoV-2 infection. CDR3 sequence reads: CASSFTGGNTEAFF. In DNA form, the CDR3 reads TGCGCCAGCAGCTTCACAGGGGGGAACACTGAAGCTTTCTTT.